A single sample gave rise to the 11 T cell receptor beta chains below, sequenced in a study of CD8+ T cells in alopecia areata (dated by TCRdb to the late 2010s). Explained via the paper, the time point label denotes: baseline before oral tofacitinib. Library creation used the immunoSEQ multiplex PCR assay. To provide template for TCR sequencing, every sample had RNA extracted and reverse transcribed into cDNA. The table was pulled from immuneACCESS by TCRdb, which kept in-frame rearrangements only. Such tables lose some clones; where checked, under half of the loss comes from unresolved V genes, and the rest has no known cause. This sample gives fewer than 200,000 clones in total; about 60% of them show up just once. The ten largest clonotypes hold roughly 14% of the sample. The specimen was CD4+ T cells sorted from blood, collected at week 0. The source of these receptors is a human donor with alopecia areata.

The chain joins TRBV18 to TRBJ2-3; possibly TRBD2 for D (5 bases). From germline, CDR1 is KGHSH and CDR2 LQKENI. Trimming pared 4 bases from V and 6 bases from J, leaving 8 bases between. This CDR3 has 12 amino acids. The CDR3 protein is CASSLGGDTQYF. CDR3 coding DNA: TGTGCCAGCTCACTTGGCGGGGATACGCAGTATTTT.

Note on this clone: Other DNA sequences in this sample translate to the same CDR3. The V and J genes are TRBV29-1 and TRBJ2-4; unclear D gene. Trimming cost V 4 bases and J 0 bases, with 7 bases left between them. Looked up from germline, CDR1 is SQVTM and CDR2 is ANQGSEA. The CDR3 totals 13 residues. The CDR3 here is CSVGGLAKNIQYF. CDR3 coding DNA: TGCAGCGTTGGGGGTCTAGCCAAAAACATTCAGTACTTC.

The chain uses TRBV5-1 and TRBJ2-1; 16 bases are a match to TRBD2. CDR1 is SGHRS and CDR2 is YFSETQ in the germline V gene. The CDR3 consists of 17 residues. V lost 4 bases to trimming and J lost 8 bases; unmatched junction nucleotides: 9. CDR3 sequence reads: CASSAGTSGGALDEQFF. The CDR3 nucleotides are TGCGCCAGCAGCGCCGGGACTAGCGGGGGGGCCCTAGATGAGCAGTTCTTC.

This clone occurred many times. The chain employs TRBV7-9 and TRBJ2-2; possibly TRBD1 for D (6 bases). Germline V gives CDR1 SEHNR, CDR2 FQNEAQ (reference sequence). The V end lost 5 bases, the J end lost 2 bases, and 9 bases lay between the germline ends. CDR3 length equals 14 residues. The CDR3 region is CASSLQGNTGELFF. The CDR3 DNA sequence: TGTGCCAGCAGCCTACAGGGAAACACCGGGGAGCTGTTTTTT.

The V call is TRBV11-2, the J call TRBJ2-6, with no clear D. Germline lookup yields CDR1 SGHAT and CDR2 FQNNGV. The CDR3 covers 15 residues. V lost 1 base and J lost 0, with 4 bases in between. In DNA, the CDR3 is TGTGCCAGCAGCTTAGCCCCCTCTGGGGCCAACGTCCTGACTTTC. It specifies CASSLAPSGANVLTF. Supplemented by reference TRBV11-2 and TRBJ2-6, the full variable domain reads EAGVAQSPRYKIIEKRQSVAFWCNPISGHATLYWYQQILGQGPKLLIQFQNNGVVDDSQLPKDRFSAERLKGVDSTLKIQPAKLEDSAVYLCASSLAPSGANVLTFGAGSRLTVL.

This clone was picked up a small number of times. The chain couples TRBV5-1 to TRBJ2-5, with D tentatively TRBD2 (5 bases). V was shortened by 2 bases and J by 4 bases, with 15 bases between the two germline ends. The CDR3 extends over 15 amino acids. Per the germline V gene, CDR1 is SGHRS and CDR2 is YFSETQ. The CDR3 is CASSLMGSSGETQYF. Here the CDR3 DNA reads TGCGCCAGCAGCTTAATGGGGTCGAGCGGAGAGACCCAGTACTTC.

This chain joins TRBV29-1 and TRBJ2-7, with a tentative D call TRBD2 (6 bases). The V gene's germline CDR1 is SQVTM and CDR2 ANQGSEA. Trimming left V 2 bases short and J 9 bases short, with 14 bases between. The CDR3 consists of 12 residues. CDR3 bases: TGCAGCGTTGAATCGGGAGAAAAAGGGCAGTACTTC. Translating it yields CSVESGEKGQYF.

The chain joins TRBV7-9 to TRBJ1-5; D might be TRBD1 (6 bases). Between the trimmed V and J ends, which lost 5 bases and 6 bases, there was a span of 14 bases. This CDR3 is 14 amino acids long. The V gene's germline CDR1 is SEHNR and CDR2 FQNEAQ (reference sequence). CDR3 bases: TGTGCCAGCAGCCATCCAGGGGTTGCTCAGCCCCAGCATTTT. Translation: CASSHPGVAQPQHF.

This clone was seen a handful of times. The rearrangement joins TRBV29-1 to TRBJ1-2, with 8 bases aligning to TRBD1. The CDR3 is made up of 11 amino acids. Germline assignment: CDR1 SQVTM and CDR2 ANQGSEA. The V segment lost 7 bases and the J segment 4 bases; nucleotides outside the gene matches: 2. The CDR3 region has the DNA TGCAGCGGTGGGACAGGCTATGGCTACACCTTC. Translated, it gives CSGGTGYGYTF.

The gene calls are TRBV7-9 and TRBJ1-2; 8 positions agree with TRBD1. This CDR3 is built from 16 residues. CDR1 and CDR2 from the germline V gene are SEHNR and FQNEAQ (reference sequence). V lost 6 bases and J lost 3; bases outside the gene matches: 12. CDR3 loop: CASSASGTGRHYGYTF. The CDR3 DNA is TGTGCCAGCAGTGCTTCCGGGACAGGACGACACTATGGCTACACCTTC.

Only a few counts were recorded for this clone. DNA of the CDR3: TGTGCCAGCAGCTTAGATCCGGGACAGGCGGTGGCTTTCTTT. It codes for CASSLDPGQAVAFF. The V gene is TRBV11-2, the J gene TRBJ1-1, with 8 bases lining up with TRBD1. CDR1 and CDR2 (germline): SGHAT, FQNNGV. V was pared by 0 bases and J by 11 bases, with 8 bases of the junction left unmatched. CDR3 length: 14 amino acids.